This T cell receptor (beta chain) derives from a study of blood T cell repertoires in COVID-19. Sequenced by immunoSEQ multiplex PCR; TCRdb stores in-frame clones only, minus some. In the table there are about 80,000 clones, around 88% of which are singletons. There are 17 residues in the CDR3. V shed 1 base, J shed 4 bases, and the junction held 10 bases outside the gene matches. CDR1 and CDR2 (germline): MGHRA, YSYEKL. This chain uses TRBV4-1 with TRBJ2-3; 8 bases are a match to TRBD2. The sequence derives from an elderly woman with acute or convalescent COVID-19. Sequences were obtained from peripheral blood. CDR3 nucleotides: TGCGCCAGCAGCCAAGCGCGACGGGGGGGCATTGCAGATACGCAGTATTTT. Its translation is CASSQARRGGIADTQYF.